This entry is about one T cell receptor beta chain. Its matching antigen is unknown. The data were taken from a study of T cell responses to AZD1222 COVID-19 vaccine. Study results and caveats: Possibly, clonal diversity was underestimated; donors were largely white British and included more females.

Using immunoSEQ multiplex PCR, the repertoire was profiled, and TCRdb retains in-frame clones only, with some absent. This table holds about 150,000 clones, about nine tenths found once. This CDR3 has 14 residues. Trimming cost V 0 bases and J 4 bases, with 10 bases left between them. CDR1 and CDR2 (germline): SGHKS, YYEKEE (reference sequence). The chain couples TRBV5-5 to TRBJ1-1, with D unclear. This receptor was identified in an adult who received the AZD1222 COVID-19 vaccine. The specimen comprised peripheral blood, sampled 28 days after the second AZD1222 dose. The CDR3 region has the DNA TGTGCCAGCAGCTTGGACGGGGATGTCACTGAAGCTTTCTTT. This translates into CASSLDGDVTEAFF.